This T cell receptor (beta chain) derives from a study of cytomegalovirus exposure and HLA in healthy donors. Study-wide background: The 90 to 150 validation repertoires were produced on the same platform as the 700 or so repertoires of the first cohort. This was reported in a later analysis. Study conclusions and caveats: With high specificity and sensitivity, the classifier reportedly diagnosed cytomegalovirus status.

TCRdb's copy holds only in-frame clones and misses some; the assay was immunoSEQ multiplex PCR. The sample consists of around 150,000 clones, roughly 86% of them appearing once. This clone was seen only once. Its antigen remains unknown. Sequencing was done on a sample of PBMCs. This clonotype was obtained from a woman aged 18-35 years in good health and CMV-seropositive.

The CDR3 sequence: CASLNGGQETQYF. CDR3 in DNA: TGTGCCAGCCTCAACGGAGGGCAAGAGACCCAGTACTTC. This chain links TRBV2 with TRBJ2-5; maybe TRBD2 (6 bases). The CDR3 loop spans 13 amino acids. Germline lookup yields CDR1 SNHLY and CDR2 FYNNEI. Trimming shortened V by 8 bases and J by 2 bases, and 12 bases separated the two germline ends.